The entry that follows covers one T cell receptor beta chain sequence. This CDR3 comprises 13 residues. V shed 3 bases and J shed 5 bases, with 7 bases lying between them. CDR1 and CDR2 from the germline V gene are SEHNR and FQNEAQ (reference sequence). These data are taken from a study of blood T cell repertoires in COVID-19. On the study more broadly: T cells, B-cell-depleted T cells, or PBMCs supplied cDNA or gDNA.

Some clones are missing from TCRdb's copy, which holds only in-frame ones; the method was immunoSEQ multiplex PCR. This table holds approximately 240,000 clones, approximately 90% found once. Sequences were obtained from PBMCs or T cells enriched from blood (not recorded which). J is TRBJ1-4 and V is TRBV7-9; D gene uncertain. This sequence was found in a woman aged 18-29 years who had recovered from COVID-19. CDR3 nucleotides: TGTGCCAGCAGCTTCCAGGAAAATGAAAAACTGTTTTTT. This codes for CASSFQENEKLFF.